This T cell receptor beta chain was observed in a study of blood T cell repertoires in COVID-19. Trimming pared 10 bases from V and 3 bases from J, leaving 9 bases between. CDR3 length equals 12 residues. Enrollment of patients from Seattle took place during active infection, with longitudinal follow-up. The repertoire was sequenced with immunoSEQ multiplex PCR; TCRdb's copy has only in-frame clones and lacks some. This sample has approximately 70,000 clones, with approximately 91% found just once. V is TRBV12-3 or TRBV12-4 and J is TRBJ2-2; D might be TRBD2 (6 bases). This receptor was identified in a man in his fifties or sixties with COVID-19, enrolled during active disease. The sample was peripheral blood. The CDR3 bases are TGTGCCACACAGCGGGACACCGGGGAGCTGTTTTTT. Residues: CATQRDTGELFF.